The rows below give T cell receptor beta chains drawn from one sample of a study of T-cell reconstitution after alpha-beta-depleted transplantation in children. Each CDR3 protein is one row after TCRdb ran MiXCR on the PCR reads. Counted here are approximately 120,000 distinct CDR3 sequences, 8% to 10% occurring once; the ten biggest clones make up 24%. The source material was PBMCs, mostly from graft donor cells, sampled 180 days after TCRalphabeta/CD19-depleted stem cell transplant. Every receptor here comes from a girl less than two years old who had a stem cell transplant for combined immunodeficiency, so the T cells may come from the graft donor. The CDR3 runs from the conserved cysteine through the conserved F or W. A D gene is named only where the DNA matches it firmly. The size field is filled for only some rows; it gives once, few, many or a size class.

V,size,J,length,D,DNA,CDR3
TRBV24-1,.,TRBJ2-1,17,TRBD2,TGTGCCACCAGTGATAGGAAACTAGCGGGACGCTACAATGAGCAGTTCTTC,CATSDRKLAGRYNEQFF
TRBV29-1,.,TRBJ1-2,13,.,TGCAGCGTTGGAGAGGGGTGTGAGCATGGCTACACCTTC,CSVGEGCEHGYTF
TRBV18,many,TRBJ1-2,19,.,TGTGCCAGCTCACCCGTCAGTTATCAGGGCCACGGGAGTAACTATGGCTACACCTTC,CASSPVSYQGHGSNYGYTF
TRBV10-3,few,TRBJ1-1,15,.,TGTGCCATCAGTGAGTCCGGTGGGGGATACACTGAAGCTTTCTTT,CAISESGGGYTEAFF
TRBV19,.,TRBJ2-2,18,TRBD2,TGTGCCAGTAGTATCGTTGGTCTAGCGGGGGCAAACACCGGGGAGCTGTTTTTT,CASSIVGLAGANTGELFF
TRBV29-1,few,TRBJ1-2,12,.,TGCAGCGTTGAGGAAGGGAGCTATGGCTACACCTTC,CSVEEGSYGYTF
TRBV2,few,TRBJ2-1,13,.,TGTGCCAGCAGATTTGGCCAGTACAATGAGCAGTTCTTC,CASRFGQYNEQFF
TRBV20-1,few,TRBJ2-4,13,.,TGCAGTGCTAGACCAGGAGGGGTAAACATTCAGTACTTC,CSARPGGVNIQYF
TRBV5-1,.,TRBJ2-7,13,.,TGCGCCAGCAGCTTTACAGGGATCCACGAGCAGTACTTC,CASSFTGIHEQYF
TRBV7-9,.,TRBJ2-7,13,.,TGTGCCAGCAGACCAGGTGGAGGTTACGAGCAGTACTTC,CASRPGGGYEQYF
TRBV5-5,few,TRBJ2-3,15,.,TGTGCCAGCAGCTTGGCAGGGGAAAGCACAGATACGCAGTATTTT,CASSLAGESTDTQYF
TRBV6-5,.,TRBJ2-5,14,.,TGTGCCAGCAGTTATTTGGACCTGCGAGAGACCCAGTACTTC,CASSYLDLRETQYF
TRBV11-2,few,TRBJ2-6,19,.,TGTGCCAGCAGCTTAGTCCGACAGAAGGGGCTCTCTGGGGCCAACGTCCTGACTTTC,CASSLVRQKGLSGANVLTF
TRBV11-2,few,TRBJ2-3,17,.,TGTGCCAGCAGCTTATACCGGAGGGAGATAGACACAGATACGCAGTATTTT,CASSLYRREIDTDTQYF
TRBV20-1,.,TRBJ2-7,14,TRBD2,TGCAGTGCTAGAGTGGATAGCGGGGGCTACGAGCAGTACTTC,CSARVDSGGYEQYF
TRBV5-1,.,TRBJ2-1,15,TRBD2,TGCGCCAGCAGCTTACCAGCGGGGCCCATGGGGGAGCAGTTCTTC,CASSLPAGPMGEQFF
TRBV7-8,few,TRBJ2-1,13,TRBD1,TGTGCCAGCAGCCAACGGACAGGTCGTTCGCAGTTCTTC,CASSQRTGRSQFF
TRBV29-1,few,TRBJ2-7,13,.,TGCAGCGTTGGGGGTCAGAGAGGGTACGAGCAGTACTTC,CSVGGQRGYEQYF
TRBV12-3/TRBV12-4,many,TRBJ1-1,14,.,TGTGCCAGCAGTTTATCTTCAGGGGCAAGGGGAGCTTTCTTT,CASSLSSGARGAFF
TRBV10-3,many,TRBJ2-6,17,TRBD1,TGTGCCACTACACAGGGGAGTTTCTTCTCTGGGGCCAACGTCCTGACTTTC,CATTQGSFFSGANVLTF
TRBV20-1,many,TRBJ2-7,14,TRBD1,TGCAGTGCGTCCGGGACAGGTTCCCTCTACGAGCAGTACTTC,CSASGTGSLYEQYF
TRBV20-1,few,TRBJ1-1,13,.,TGCAGTGCTAGGAGGGGATGGAGCACTGAAGCTTTCTTT,CSARRGWSTEAFF
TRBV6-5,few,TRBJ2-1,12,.,TGTGCCAGCAGTCGCTACGGGACTGGGCAGTTCTTC,CASSRYGTGQFF
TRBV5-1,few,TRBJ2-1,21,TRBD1,TGCGCCAGCAGCTTGCTTTCCGGGACAGGGGACCTACTGACTACCTACAATGAGCAGTTCTTC,CASSLLSGTGDLLTTYNEQFF
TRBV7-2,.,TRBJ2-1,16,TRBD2,TGTGCCAGCAGCTTAGTTACGGGAGGGCCTGAAGATGAGCAGTTCTTC,CASSLVTGGPEDEQFF
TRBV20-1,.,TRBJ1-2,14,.,TGCAGTGCTAGAGAGGTACTCAGGACCTATGGCTACACCTTC,CSAREVLRTYGYTF
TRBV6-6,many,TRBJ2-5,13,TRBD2,TGTGCCACTACGCGGGGGGCGGGGGAGACCCAGTACTTC,CATTRGAGETQYF